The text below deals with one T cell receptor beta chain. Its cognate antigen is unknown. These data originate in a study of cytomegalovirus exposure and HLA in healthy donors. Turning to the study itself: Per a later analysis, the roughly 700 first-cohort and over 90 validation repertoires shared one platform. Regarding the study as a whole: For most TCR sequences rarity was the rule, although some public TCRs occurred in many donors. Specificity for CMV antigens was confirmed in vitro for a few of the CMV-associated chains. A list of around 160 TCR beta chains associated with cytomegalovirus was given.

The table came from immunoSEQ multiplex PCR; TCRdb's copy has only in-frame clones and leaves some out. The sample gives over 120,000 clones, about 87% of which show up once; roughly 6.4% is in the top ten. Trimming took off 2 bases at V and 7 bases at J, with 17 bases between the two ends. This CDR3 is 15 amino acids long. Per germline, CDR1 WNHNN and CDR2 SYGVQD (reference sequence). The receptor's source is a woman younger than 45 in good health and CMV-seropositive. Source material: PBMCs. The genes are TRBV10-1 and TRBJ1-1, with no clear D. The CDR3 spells CASSEGRSPFIEAFF. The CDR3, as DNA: TGCGCCAGCAGTGAGGGGAGGTCACCCTTCATTGAAGCTTTCTTT.